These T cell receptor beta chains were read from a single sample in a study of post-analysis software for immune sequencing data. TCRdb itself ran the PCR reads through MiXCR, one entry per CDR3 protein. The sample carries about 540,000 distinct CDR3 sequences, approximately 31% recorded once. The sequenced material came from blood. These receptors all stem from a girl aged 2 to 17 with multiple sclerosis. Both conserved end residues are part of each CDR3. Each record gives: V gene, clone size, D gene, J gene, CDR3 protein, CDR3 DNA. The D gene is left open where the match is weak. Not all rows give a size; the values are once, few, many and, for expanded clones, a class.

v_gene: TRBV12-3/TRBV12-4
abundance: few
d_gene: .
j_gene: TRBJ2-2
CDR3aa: CASRLIGVSGELFF
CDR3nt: TGTGCCAGCAGATTAATAGGGGTCTCCGGGGAGCTGTTTTTT

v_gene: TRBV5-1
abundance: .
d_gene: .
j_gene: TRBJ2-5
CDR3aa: CASSLGAAALETQYF
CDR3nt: TGCGCCAGCAGCTTGGGGGCCGCGGCTCTGGAGACCCAGTACTTC

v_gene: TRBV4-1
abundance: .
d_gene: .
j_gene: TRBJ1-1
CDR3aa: CASSQETGRSTEAFF
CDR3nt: TGCGCCAGCAGCCAAGAAACCGGGAGGAGCACTGAAGCTTTCTTT

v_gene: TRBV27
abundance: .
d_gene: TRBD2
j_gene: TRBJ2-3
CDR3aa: CAGSPGTSGGRATQYF
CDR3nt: TGTGCCGGCAGTCCTGGGACTAGCGGGGGTCGCGCTACGCAGTATTTT

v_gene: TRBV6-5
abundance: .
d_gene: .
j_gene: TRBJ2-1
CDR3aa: CASARGHNEQFF
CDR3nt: TGTGCCAGCGCCCGAGGCCACAATGAGCAGTTCTTC

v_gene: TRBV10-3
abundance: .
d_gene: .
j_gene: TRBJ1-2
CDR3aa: CAISEVRGAPYGYTF
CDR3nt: TGTGCCATCAGTGAGGTGCGAGGGGCGCCCTATGGCTACACCTTC

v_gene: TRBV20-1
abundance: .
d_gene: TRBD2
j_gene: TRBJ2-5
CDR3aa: CSARVALAVLETQYF
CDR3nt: TGCAGTGCTAGAGTTGCTCTAGCGGTGCTGGAGACCCAGTACTTC

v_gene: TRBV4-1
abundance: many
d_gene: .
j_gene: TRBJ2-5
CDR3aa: CASSRAALIETQYF
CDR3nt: TGCGCCAGCAGCCGGGCAGCCTTAATTGAGACCCAGTACTTC

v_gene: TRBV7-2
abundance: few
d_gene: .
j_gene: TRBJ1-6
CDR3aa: CASSLFGPNSPLHF
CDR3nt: TGTGCCAGCAGCTTGTTCGGGCCTAATTCACCCCTCCACTTT

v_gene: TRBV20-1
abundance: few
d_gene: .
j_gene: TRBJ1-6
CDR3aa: CSARSNRAPNSPLHF
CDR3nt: TGCAGTGCTAGATCCAACCGGGCGCCGAATTCACCCCTCCACTTT

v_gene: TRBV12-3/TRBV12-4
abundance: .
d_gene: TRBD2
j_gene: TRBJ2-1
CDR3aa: CASYLYTAGGGDEQFF
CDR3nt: TGTGCCAGCTACCTTTATACAGCGGGGGGAGGGGATGAGCAGTTCTTC

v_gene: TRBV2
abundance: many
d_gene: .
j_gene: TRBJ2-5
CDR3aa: CASHSGGGETQYF
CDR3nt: TGTGCCAGCCACAGCGGTGGAGGGGAGACCCAGTACTTC

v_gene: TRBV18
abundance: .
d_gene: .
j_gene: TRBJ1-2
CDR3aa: CASSPMTAGYTF
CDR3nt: TGTGCCAGCTCACCAATGACGGCAGGCTACACCTTC

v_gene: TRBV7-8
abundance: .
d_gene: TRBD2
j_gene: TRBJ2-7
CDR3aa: CASSLGLLAGPYYEQYF
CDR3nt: TGTGCCAGCAGCCTCGGATTACTAGCGGGGCCTTACTACGAGCAGTACTTC

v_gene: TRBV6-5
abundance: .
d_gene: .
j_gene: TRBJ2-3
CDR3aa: CTGSSLLGTRGASPTDTQYF
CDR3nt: TGTACCGGCAGTTCCCTGCTCGGAACCCGGGGGGCCTCTCCTACAGATACGCAGTATTTT

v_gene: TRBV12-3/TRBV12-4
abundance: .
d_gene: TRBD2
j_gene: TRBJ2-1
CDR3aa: CASRLAGGHTEQFF
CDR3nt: TGTGCCAGCAGGCTAGCGGGGGGGCACACTGAGCAGTTCTTC

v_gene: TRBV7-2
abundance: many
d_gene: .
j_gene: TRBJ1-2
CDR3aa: CASSLGTGTYGYTF
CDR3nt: TGTGCCAGCAGCTTAGGGACGGGGACCTATGGCTACACCTTC

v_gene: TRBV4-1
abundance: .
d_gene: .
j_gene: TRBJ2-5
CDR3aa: CASTQDPQASEEETQYF
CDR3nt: TGCGCCAGCACCCAAGATCCGCAGGCGTCGGAGGAAGAGACCCAGTACTTC

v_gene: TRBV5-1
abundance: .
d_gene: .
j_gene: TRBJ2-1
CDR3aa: CASSRLAGGPDNEQFF
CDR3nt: TGCGCCAGCAGTAGACTAGCAGGGGGGCCGGACAATGAGCAGTTCTTC

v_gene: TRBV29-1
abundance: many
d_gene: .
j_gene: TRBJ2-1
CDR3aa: CSVARLHEQFF
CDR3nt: TGCAGCGTCGCGAGACTCCATGAGCAGTTCTTC

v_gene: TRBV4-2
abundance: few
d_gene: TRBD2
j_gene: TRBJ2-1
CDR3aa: CASSQPLAGVYNEQFF
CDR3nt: TGTGCCAGCAGCCAACCTCTAGCGGGGGTATACAATGAGCAGTTCTTC

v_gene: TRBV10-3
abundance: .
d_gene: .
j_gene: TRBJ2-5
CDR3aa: CAIPVGRKNLGKTQYF
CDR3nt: TGTGCTATCCCCGTTGGTAGAAAAAATCTGGGCAAGACCCAGTACTTC

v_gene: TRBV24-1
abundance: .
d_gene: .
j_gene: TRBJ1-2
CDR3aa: CATSEAGSAGYTF
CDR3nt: TGTGCCACCAGTGAAGCAGGCAGTGCGGGCTACACCTTC

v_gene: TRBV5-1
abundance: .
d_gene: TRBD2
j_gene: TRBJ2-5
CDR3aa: CASSTGLVSPLQETQYF
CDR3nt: TGCGCCAGCAGCACCGGACTAGTCTCACCTCTACAAGAGACCCAGTACTTC

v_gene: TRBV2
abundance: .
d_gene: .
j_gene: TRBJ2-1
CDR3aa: CASRSEMDNEQFF
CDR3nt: TGTGCCAGCAGGTCCGAAATGGACAATGAGCAGTTCTTC

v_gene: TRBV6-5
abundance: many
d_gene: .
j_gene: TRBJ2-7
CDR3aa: CASSSVSSYEQYF
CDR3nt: TGTGCCAGCAGTTCCGTAAGCTCCTACGAGCAGTACTTC

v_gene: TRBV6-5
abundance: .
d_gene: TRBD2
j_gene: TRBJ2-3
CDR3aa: CASSYGPSGGHFFDTQYF
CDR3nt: TGTGCCAGCAGTTACGGGCCTAGCGGAGGACATTTTTTTGATACGCAGTATTTT

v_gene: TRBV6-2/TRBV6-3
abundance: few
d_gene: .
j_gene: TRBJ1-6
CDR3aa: CASIPTGYNSPLHF
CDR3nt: TGTGCCAGCATTCCGACAGGCTATAATTCACCCCTCCACTTT

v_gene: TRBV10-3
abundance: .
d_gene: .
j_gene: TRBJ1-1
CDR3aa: CAISESSGGAAFF
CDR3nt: TGTGCCATCAGTGAGTCGTCCGGTGGAGCGGCTTTCTTT

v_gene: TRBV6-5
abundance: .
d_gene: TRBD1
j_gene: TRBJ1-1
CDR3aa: CASSAWGQGEAFF
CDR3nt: TGTGCCAGCAGCGCATGGGGACAGGGTGAAGCTTTCTTT

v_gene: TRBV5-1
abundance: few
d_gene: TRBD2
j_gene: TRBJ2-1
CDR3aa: CASTLTAGGEQFF
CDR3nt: TGCGCCAGCACCCTAACCGCGGGGGGTGAGCAGTTCTTC

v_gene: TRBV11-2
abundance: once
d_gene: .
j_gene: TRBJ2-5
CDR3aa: CASSLEGTAGQETQYF
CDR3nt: TGTGCCAGCAGCTTAGAGGGGACGGCCGGCCAAGAGACCCAGTACTTC

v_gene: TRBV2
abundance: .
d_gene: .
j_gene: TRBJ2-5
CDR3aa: CASTGETQYF
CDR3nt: TGTGCCAGCACGGGAGAGACCCAGTACTTC

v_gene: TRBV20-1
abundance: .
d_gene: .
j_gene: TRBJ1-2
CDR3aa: CSATDAFYGYTF
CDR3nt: TGCAGTGCCACCGATGCCTTTTATGGCTACACCTTC

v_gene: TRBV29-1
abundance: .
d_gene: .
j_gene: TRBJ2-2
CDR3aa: CSGGRGEGAGELFF
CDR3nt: TGCAGCGGGGGCAGGGGTGAGGGTGCCGGGGAGCTGTTTTTT

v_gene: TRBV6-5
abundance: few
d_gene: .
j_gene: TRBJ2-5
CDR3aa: CASSYRFEDGTKYF
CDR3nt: TGTGCCAGCAGTTACCGGTTTGAGGACGGAACAAAGTACTTC

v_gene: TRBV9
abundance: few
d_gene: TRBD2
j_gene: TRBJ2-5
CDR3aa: CASSVDASGGLQETQYF
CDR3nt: TGTGCCAGCAGCGTAGATGCTAGCGGGGGGTTACAAGAGACCCAGTACTTC

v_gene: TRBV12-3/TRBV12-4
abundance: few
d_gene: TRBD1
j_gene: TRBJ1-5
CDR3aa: CASSPDRGDQPQHF
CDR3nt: TGTGCCAGCAGTCCGGACAGGGGAGATCAGCCCCAGCATTTT

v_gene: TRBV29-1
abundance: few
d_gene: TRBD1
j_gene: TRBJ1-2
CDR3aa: CSVESSTGARGYTF
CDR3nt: TGCAGCGTTGAAAGCTCAACAGGGGCTCGGGGCTACACCTTC

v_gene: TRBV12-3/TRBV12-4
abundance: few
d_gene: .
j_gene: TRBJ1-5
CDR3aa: CASSLGRYNQPQHF
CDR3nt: TGTGCCAGCAGTTTAGGAAGATACAATCAGCCCCAGCATTTT

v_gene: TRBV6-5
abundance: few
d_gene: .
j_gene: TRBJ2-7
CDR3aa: CASSSGPQAEQYF
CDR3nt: TGTGCCAGCAGTTCCGGGCCCCAGGCCGAGCAGTACTTC

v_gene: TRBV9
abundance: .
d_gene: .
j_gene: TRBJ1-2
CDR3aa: CASSVYGSNYGYTF
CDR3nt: TGTGCCAGCAGCGTATACGGCTCTAACTATGGCTACACCTTC

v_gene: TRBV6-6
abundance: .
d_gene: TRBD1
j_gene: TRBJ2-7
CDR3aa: CASSYEGTGIYEQYF
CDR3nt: TGTGCCAGCAGTTACGAAGGGACAGGAATCTACGAGCAGTACTTC

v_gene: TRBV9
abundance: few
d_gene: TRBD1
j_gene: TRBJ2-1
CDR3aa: CASSVVTGTYNEQFF
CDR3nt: TGTGCCAGCAGCGTAGTGACAGGGACCTACAATGAGCAGTTCTTC

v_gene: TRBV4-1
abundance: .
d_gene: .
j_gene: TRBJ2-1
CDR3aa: CASSQDPPSSYNEQFF
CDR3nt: TGCGCCAGCAGCCAAGATCCCCCGAGCTCCTACAATGAGCAGTTCTTC

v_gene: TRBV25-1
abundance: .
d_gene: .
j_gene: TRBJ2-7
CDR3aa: CASSGASFLF
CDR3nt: TGTGCCAGCAGTGGGGCTTCTTTTCTCTTC

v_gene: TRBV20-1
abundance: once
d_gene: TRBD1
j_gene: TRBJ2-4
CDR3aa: CSGTGQPAKNIQYF
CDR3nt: TGCAGCGGGACAGGGCAACCAGCCAAAAACATTCAGTACTTC

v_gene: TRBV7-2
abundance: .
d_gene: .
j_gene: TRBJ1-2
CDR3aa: CASRAGQKKANYGYTF
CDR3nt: TGTGCCAGCAGGGCTGGACAGAAGAAAGCTAACTATGGCTACACCTTC

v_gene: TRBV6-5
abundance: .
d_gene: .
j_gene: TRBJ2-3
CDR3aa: CASSYPAGIYGDTQYF
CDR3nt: TGTGCCAGCAGTTACCCCGCGGGAATCTACGGGGATACGCAGTATTTT

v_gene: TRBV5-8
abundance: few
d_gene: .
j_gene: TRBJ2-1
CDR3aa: CASSLDRNSYNEQFF
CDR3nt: TGTGCCAGCAGCTTGGACAGGAACTCCTACAATGAGCAGTTCTTC

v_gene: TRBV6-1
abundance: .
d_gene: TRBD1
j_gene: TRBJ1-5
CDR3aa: CASSEEQGRNQPQHF
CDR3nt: TGTGCCAGCAGTGAGGAACAGGGGAGGAATCAGCCCCAGCATTTT

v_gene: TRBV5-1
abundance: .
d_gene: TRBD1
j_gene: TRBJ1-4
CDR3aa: CASSYGTGHEKLFF
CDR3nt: TGCGCCAGCAGCTATGGGACAGGGCATGAAAAACTGTTTTTT

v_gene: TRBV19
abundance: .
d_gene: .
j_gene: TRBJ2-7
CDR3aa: CASSILPSYEQYF
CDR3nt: TGTGCCAGTAGTATACTGCCCTCCTACGAGCAGTACTTC

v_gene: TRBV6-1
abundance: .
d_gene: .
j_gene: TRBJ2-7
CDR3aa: CASSDGTYGYEQYF
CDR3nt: TGTGCCAGCAGTGATGGGACATATGGCTACGAGCAGTACTTC

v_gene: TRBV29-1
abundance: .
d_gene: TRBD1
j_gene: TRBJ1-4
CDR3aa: CSVVRDRDEKLFF
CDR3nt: TGCAGCGTCGTCCGGGACAGGGACGAAAAACTGTTTTTT

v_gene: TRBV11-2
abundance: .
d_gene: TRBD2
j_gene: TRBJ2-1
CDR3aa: CASSLGGLAGLHNEQFF
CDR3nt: TGTGCCAGCAGCTTAGGGGGACTAGCGGGGCTCCACAATGAGCAGTTCTTC

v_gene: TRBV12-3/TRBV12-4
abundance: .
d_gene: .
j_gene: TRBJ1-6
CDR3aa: CASIFQGWGTYNSPLHF
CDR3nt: TGTGCCAGCATCTTCCAGGGGTGGGGAACCTATAATTCACCCCTCCACTTT

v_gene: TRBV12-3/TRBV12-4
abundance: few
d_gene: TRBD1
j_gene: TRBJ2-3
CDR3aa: CASRAPTGGGTDTQYF
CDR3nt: TGTGCCAGCAGGGCCCCAACAGGGGGTGGCACAGATACGCAGTATTTT

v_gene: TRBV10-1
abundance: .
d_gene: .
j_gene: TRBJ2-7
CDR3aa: CASSSDRPPYEQYF
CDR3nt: TGCGCCAGCAGTTCCGACAGGCCACCCTACGAGCAGTACTTC